The 31 T cell receptor beta chains in this list originate from one sample, sequenced in a study of graft-versus-host responses after intestinal transplantation. Only in-frame clones appear in the TCRdb table, and some are missing; sequencing was by immunoSEQ multiplex PCR. The sample lists tens of thousands of clones, approximately 94% occurring once. Their cognate antigens are unknown. The starting material was unstimulated CD4+ T cells sorted from spleen or lymph node cells, obtained before transplant. The receptors were sampled from a human donor who was the organ donor for an intestinal transplant.

The rearrangement links TRBV5-1 to TRBJ2-7, with D possibly TRBD1 on 6 matching bases. Germline V gene lookup returns CDR1 SGHRS and CDR2 YFSETQ. The CDR3 spans 17 residues. V lost 3 bases and J 0 bases, leaving 19 bases between the germline ends. The CDR3 DNA reads as TGCGCCAGCAGCTGGGGGCCGACAGGATTAAGCTCCTACGAGCAGTACTTC. Translating gives CASSWGPTGLSSYEQYF.

The chain employs TRBV10-3 and TRBJ1-2; TRBD1 might be the D (6 bases). This CDR3 has 15 amino acids. The V and J ends lost 3 bases and 5 bases respectively, with 16 bases between them. Germline CDR1 reads ENHRY; CDR2 reads SYGVKD. The CDR3 region is CAISDSVRGGYGYTF. The CDR3 DNA sequence: TGTGCCATCAGTGACTCGGTCAGGGGCGGGTATGGCTACACCTTC.

The chain combines TRBV11-1 with TRBJ1-1; 7 positions agree with TRBD1. Germline CDR1 is SGHAT and CDR2 is FQDESV (reference sequence). Trimming at V came to 2 bases and at J to 4 bases, leaving 4 bases not matched to a gene. This CDR3 has 14 residues. DNA for the CDR3: TGTGCCAGCAGCTTAACAGGGGATGGCACTGAAGCTTTCTTT. Its protein product is CASSLTGDGTEAFF.

The chain combines TRBV10-3 with TRBJ1-2, with no clear D. Per germline, CDR1 ENHRY and CDR2 SYGVKD. The CDR3 loop spans 12 amino acids. Trimming took off 4 bases at V and 5 bases at J, with 8 bases between the two ends. The CDR3 nucleotides are TGTGCCATCAGTGCAGACGGGTATGGCTACACCTTC. Amino acids: CAISADGYGYTF.

The chain links TRBV11-3 to TRBJ2-2, with D uncertain. The CDR3 has 16 amino acids. Germline-derived CDR1 and CDR2 are SGHNT and YENEEA. V dropped 1 base and J dropped 1 base, with 10 bases sitting between them. CDR3 sequence reads: CASSLGQALNTGELFF. CDR3 nucleotides: TGTGCCAGCAGCTTAGGCCAGGCCTTGAACACCGGGGAGCTGTTTTTT.

This chain joins TRBV7-8 and TRBJ2-3; 11 nucleotides agree with TRBD2. CDR3 length: 15 amino acids. V shed 1 base and J 3 bases; nucleotides not matched to a gene: 0. Germline CDR1 and CDR2: SGHVS and FQNEAQ. The CDR3 region is CASSLGLAGTDTQYF. DNA for the CDR3: TGTGCCAGCAGCTTAGGACTAGCGGGAACAGATACGCAGTATTTT.

This rearrangement joins TRBV6-7 to TRBJ1-1, with D hard to call. TRBV6-7 is an ORF, and what it does is uncertain. CDR3 size: 11 residues. Trimming removed 8 bases at V and 6 bases at J, with 10 bases between. CDR3 in amino acids: CASPSRAEAFF. Here the CDR3 DNA reads TGTGCCAGCCCATCTAGGGCTGAAGCTTTCTTT.

V is TRBV5-1 and J is TRBJ2-7; 8 nucleotides align to TRBD1. The V gene's germline CDR1 is SGHRS and CDR2 YFSETQ. V was clipped by 3 bases and J by 3 bases; unmatched bases: 8. The CDR3 consists of 15 residues. The CDR3 DNA follows: TGCGCCAGCAGCTGGCGGGAAACAGGGGGCTACGAGCAGTACTTC. This gives the protein CASSWRETGGYEQYF.

V gene TRBV6-1 combines with J gene TRBJ1-1; possibly TRBD1 for D (5 bases). Germline CDR1 is MNHNS and CDR2 is SASEGT. This CDR3 is 14 amino acids long. V was pared by 0 bases and J by 5 bases, with 10 bases between. CDR3 sequence (DNA): TGTGCCAGCAGTGAAGCGCAGGGACGGACTGAAGCTTTCTTT. Its translation is CASSEAQGRTEAFF.

The rearrangement joins TRBV18 to TRBJ1-5, with 11 bases identical to TRBD1. In germline, CDR1 is KGHSH, CDR2 LQKENI. The trim removed 5 bases at V and 1 base at J, leaving 1 base unmatched. The CDR3 is 15 residues long. The CDR3 here is CASSGQGASNQPQHF. As DNA, the CDR3 is TGTGCCAGCTCAGGACAGGGGGCAAGCAATCAGCCCCAGCATTTT.

The CDR3 region is CASTKIPSVHSYEQYF. The CDR3 coding sequence is TGTGCCAGCACCAAAATTCCGTCGGTTCACTCCTACGAGCAGTACTTC. The chain employs TRBV11-2 and TRBJ2-7; D not certain. V was clipped by 7 bases and J by 0 bases, with 19 bases between them. There are 16 residues in the CDR3. Germline assignment: CDR1 SGHAT and CDR2 FQNNGV.

The V call is TRBV11-2, the J call TRBJ2-5, with 7 bases fitting TRBD1. The J call may be incorrect, as the DNA end agrees better with TRBJ2-7. Germline V CDR1 and CDR2: SGHAT, FQNNGV. The CDR3 spans 18 residues. The CDR3 reads CASSSDYNRGSGSYEQYF. CDR3 nucleotide sequence: TGTGCCAGCAGCTCCGACTATAACAGGGGATCGGGCTCCTACGAGCAGTACTTC.

The J gene is TRBJ2-1, the V gene TRBV6-1, with 11 bases lining up with TRBD1. With 6 bases clipped from V and 9 bases from J, the junction kept 10 bases outside the gene matches. Germline CDR1 and CDR2: MNHNS and SASEGT. The CDR3 consists of 15 residues. The CDR3 is CASRLDRGHSREQFF. The CDR3 coding sequence is TGTGCCAGCAGGCTGGACAGGGGGCATAGTCGTGAGCAGTTCTTC.

CDR3 DNA: TGTGCCAGCAGTGAATATAGGAATTCACCCCTCCACTTT. This gives the protein CASSEYRNSPLHF. The chain couples TRBV25-1 to TRBJ1-6; D unresolved. The CDR3 is 13 amino acids. The V end lost 0 bases, the J end lost 7 bases, and 4 bases lay between the germline ends. CDR1 and CDR2 from the germline V gene are MGHDK and SYGVNS.

This clone appeared a few times. J is TRBJ1-4 and V is TRBV6-5; D gene uncertain. This CDR3 is 15 amino acids long. The germline V gene has CDR1 MNHEY and CDR2 SVGAGI. V was trimmed by 0 bases and J by 5 bases, leaving 10 bases between them. CDR3 nucleotides: TGTGCCAGCAGTTACTCGGGGAGGGAAAATGAAAAACTGTTTTTT. It yields the protein CASSYSGRENEKLFF.

The chain combines TRBV10-3 with TRBJ1-1; D is possibly TRBD1 (6 bases). Deletions cut 6 bases from V and 1 base from J, with 6 bases between. This CDR3 is built from 12 residues. Germline V gives CDR1 ENHRY, CDR2 SYGVKD. The CDR3 DNA reads as TGTGCCATCAGACAGGGGAACACTGAAGCTTTCTTT. It yields the protein CAIRQGNTEAFF.

V and J are TRBV6-1 and TRBJ2-5; the match to TRBD2 covers 7 bases. V lost 1 base to trimming and J lost 4 bases; unmatched junction nucleotides: 12. The CDR3 contains 17 residues. CDR1 MNHNS and CDR2 SASEGT come from the germline V gene. Written as DNA, the CDR3 is TGTGCCAGCAGTGAAGGTCACTATCGGGGCGGGGGAGAGACCCAGTACTTC. This sequence encodes CASSEGHYRGGGETQYF.

V usage is TRBV5-6 and J usage is TRBJ2-1, with D perhaps TRBD2 (7 bases). This CDR3 is built from 15 residues. Germline V CDR1 and CDR2: SGHDT, YYEEEE. Between the trimmed V and J ends, which lost 1 base and 1 base, there was a span of 9 bases. This chain's CDR3 is CASSLRGGSYNEQFF. The CDR3 DNA reads as TGTGCCAGCAGCTTGAGGGGGGGTTCCTACAATGAGCAGTTCTTC.

In DNA, the CDR3 is TGTGCCAGCAGCGAGGGACAGGGGTCCTACAATGAGCAGTTCTTC. It yields the protein CASSEGQGSYNEQFF. The rearrangement uses TRBV11-2 and TRBJ2-1; 10 nucleotides line up with TRBD1. Unmatched junction bases numbered 2, after V lost 5 bases and J lost 1 base. This CDR3 comprises 15 residues. The germline gives CDR1 SGHAT, CDR2 FQNNGV. Looking up the rest from reference TRBV11-2 and TRBJ2-1 gives the full variable domain: EAGVAQSPRYKIIEKRQSVAFWCNPISGHATLYWYQQILGQGPKLLIQFQNNGVVDDSQLPKDRFSAERLKGVDSTLKIQPAKLEDSAVYLCASSEGQGSYNEQFFGPGTRLTVL.

The chain employs TRBV19 and TRBJ1-2, with 9 bases aligning to TRBD1. The germline V gene encodes CDR1 LNHDA and CDR2 SQIVND (reference sequence). After removal of 5 bases from V and 8 bases from J, the junction contained 6 bases not matched to a gene. The CDR3 has 13 amino acids. CDR3 bases: TGTGCCAGTAGTTTGGACAGGGGTATGGGCTACACCTTC. Amino acid sequence: CASSLDRGMGYTF.

This chain uses TRBV7-2 with TRBJ1-5; D call uncertain. Germline V gene lookup returns CDR1 SGHTA and CDR2 FQGNSA. The CDR3 totals 14 residues. Trimming took 5 bases from V and 9 from J, leaving 17 bases between them. The CDR3 sequence: CASSLAPPGRPQHF. In nucleotides, the CDR3 is TGTGCCAGCAGCCTCGCGCCTCCCGGCCGGCCCCAGCATTTT.

This clone is a singleton in its sample. V and J are TRBV15 and TRBJ2-1; D is unresolved. Germline loops: CDR1 LNHNV, CDR2 YYDKDF (reference sequence). The length of the CDR3 is 20 residues. Trimming took off 0 bases at V and 0 bases at J, with 21 bases between the two ends. In DNA, the CDR3 is TGTGCCACCAGCAGAGATAGGTCCCCACAGAGGCCCCGCTCCTACAATGAGCAGTTCTTC. Translating gives CATSRDRSPQRPRSYNEQFF.

CDR3 loop: CASSLQTGSYEQYF. As DNA, the CDR3 is TGCGCCAGCAGCCTACAGACAGGTTCGTACGAGCAGTACTTC. J is TRBJ2-7 and V is TRBV5-1, with TRBD1 as a possible D gene (6 bases). Per germline, CDR1 SGHRS and CDR2 YFSETQ. There are 14 residues in the CDR3. V was trimmed by 4 bases and J by 4 bases, leaving 15 bases between them.

The chain carries TRBV28 and TRBJ1-1, with D unclear. CDR3 length: 13 residues. Trimming shortened V by 10 bases and J by 1 base, and 13 bases separated the two germline ends. The germline gives CDR1 MDHEN, CDR2 SYDVKM. CDR3 sequence: CATTPSRNTEAFF. The CDR3 DNA is TGTGCCACGACCCCGTCCAGGAACACTGAAGCTTTCTTT.

The chain joins TRBV7-3 to TRBJ2-7; 8 bases fit TRBD1. V lost 2 bases to trimming and J lost 3 bases; unmatched junction nucleotides: 0. The CDR3 spans 13 residues. Germline V CDR1 and CDR2: SGHTA, FQGTGA. This chain's CDR3 is CASSLDRGYEQYF. CDR3 sequence (DNA): TGTGCCAGCAGCTTAGACAGGGGCTACGAGCAGTACTTC.

This chain links TRBV28 with TRBJ1-5; 12 nucleotides align to TRBD1. After removal of 4 bases from V and 1 base from J, the junction contained 11 bases not matched to a gene. The germline gives CDR1 MDHEN, CDR2 SYDVKM. This CDR3 comprises 19 residues. The CDR3, as DNA: TGTGCCAGCAGTTCGCCGGGACAGGGGGCTCTTCGCAGCAATCAGCCCCAGCATTTT. This gives the protein CASSSPGQGALRSNQPQHF.

The J gene is TRBJ1-2, the V gene TRBV29-1; possible D gene TRBD1, 6 bases. Germline CDR1 and CDR2: SQVTM and ANQGSEA. Between the trimmed V and J ends, which lost 2 bases and 5 bases, there was a span of 9 bases. The CDR3 has 12 amino acids. The CDR3 sequence: CSVEKGGYGYTF. DNA for the CDR3: TGCAGCGTTGAAAAGGGGGGTTATGGCTACACCTTC.

In this sample, this clone turned up once. V gene TRBV5-6 combines with J gene TRBJ2-5; 7 nucleotides agree with TRBD2. CDR3 length: 15 amino acids. The J segment lost 0 bases and the V segment lost 3 bases, leaving 5 bases of the junction unmatched. CDR1 is SGHDT, CDR2 YYEEEE, per germline. The CDR3 sequence: CASSWRAGYQETQYF. The CDR3 region has the DNA TGTGCCAGCAGCTGGAGAGCGGGGTACCAAGAGACCCAGTACTTC.

The genes are TRBV5-1 and TRBJ2-7; TRBD1 aligns across 7 bases. Germline V gives CDR1 SGHRS, CDR2 YFSETQ. Trimming took 2 bases from V and 4 from J; bases not matched to a gene: 6. The CDR3 covers 14 residues. The CDR3 protein is CASSFLQGEYEQYF. Written as DNA, the CDR3 is TGCGCCAGCAGCTTTTTGCAGGGGGAGTACGAGCAGTACTTC. Full variable domain (missing parts from reference TRBV5-1 and TRBJ2-7): KAGVTQTPRYLIKTRGQQVTLSCSPISGHRSVSWYQQTPGQGLQFLFEYFSETQRNKGNFPGRFSGRQFSNSRSEMNVSTLELGDSALYLCASSFLQGEYEQYFGPGTRLTVT.

The chain combines TRBV27 with TRBJ1-2; 11 nucleotides line up with TRBD1. V shed 5 bases and J 5 bases; nucleotides not matched to a gene: 4. CDR3 size: 14 residues. Germline V CDR1 and CDR2: MNHEY, SMNVEV (reference sequence). CDR3: CASSTGTGGYGYTF. CDR3 coding DNA: TGTGCCAGCAGTACCGGGACAGGGGGATATGGCTACACCTTC.

This clone was found once. The J gene is TRBJ1-5, the V gene TRBV6-5; D is unresolved. CDR3 length: 13 amino acids. CDR1 and CDR2 from the germline V gene are MNHEY and SVGAGI. With 2 bases removed from V and 2 bases from J, the gap between germline ends came to 4 bases. The chain's CDR3 is CASSYRGNQPQHF. The DNA of the CDR3 is TGTGCCAGCAGTTACAGGGGCAATCAGCCCCAGCATTTT.